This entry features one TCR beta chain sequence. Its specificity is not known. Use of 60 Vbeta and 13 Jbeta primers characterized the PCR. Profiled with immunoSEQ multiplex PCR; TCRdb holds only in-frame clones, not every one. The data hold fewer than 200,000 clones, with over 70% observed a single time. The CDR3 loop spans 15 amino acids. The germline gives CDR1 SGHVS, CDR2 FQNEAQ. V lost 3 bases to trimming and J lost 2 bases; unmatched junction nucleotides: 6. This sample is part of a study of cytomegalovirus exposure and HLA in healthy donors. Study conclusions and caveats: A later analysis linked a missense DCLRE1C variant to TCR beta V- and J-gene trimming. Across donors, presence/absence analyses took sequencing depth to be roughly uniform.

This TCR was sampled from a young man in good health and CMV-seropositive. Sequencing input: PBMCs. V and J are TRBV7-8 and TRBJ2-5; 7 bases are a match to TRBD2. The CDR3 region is CASSLELLAQETQYF. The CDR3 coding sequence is TGTGCCAGCAGCTTGGAGCTACTAGCGCAAGAGACCCAGTACTTC.